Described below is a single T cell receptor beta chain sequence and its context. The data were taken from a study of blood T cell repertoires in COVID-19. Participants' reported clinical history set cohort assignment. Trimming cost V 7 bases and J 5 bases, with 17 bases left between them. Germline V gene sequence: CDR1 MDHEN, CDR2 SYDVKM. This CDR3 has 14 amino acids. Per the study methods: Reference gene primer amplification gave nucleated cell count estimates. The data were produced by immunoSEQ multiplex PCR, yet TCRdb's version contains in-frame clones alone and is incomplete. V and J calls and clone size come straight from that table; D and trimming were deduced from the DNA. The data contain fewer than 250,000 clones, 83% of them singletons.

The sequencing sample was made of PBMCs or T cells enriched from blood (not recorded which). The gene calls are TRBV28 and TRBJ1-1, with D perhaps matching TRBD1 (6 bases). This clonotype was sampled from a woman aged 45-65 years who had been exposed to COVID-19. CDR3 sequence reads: CASIIGGGRTEAFF. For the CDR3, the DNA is TGTGCCAGCATTATCGGGGGGGGCAGAACTGAAGCTTTCTTT.